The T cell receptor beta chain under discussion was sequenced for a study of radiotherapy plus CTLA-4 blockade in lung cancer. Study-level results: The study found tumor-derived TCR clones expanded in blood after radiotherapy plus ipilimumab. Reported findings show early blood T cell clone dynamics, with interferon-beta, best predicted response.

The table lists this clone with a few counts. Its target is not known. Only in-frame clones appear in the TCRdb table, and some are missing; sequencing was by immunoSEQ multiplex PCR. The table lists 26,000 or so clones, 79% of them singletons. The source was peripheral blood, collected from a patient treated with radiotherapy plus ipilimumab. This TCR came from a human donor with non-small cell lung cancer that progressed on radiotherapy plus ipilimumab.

CDR3 protein: CASSQRQGASEQYF. DNA for the CDR3: TGCGCCAGCAGCCAGCGACAGGGGGCGAGCGAGCAGTACTTC. The genes are TRBV4-1 and TRBJ2-7, with TRBD1 matching over 10 bases. V lost 3 bases to trimming and J lost 6 bases; unmatched junction nucleotides: 5. The germline gives CDR1 MGHRA, CDR2 YSYEKL. CDR3 size: 14 residues.